These 24 T cell receptor beta chains were all obtained from the same sample, sequenced in a study of T cells after posttransplantation cyclophosphamide. A marrow graft followed busulfan-fludarabine conditioning, with cyclophosphamide on days +3 and +4. TCRdb's table, derived via immunoSEQ multiplex PCR, lists solely in-frame clones and lacks some. The sample consists of 20,000 or so clones, roughly 87% of them appearing once. Material: PBMCs, obtained after allogeneic stem cell transplant with posttransplant cyclophosphamide. These receptors came from a female patient between 40 and 55 years old who received an allogeneic stem cell transplant from a related donor, was CMV-positive, and had no GVHD. Among the T cells, some may be from the graft donor.

The genes are TRBV29-1 and TRBJ2-1, with TRBD2 matching 11 bases. The CDR3 spans 14 residues. CDR1 is SQVTM and CDR2 is ANQGSEA in the germline V gene. V was pared by 5 bases and J by 8 bases, with 8 bases of the junction left unmatched. The CDR3 DNA sequence: TGCAGCGTTATAGCGGGAGGGATTAGGTATGAGCAGTTCTTC. Translating it yields CSVIAGGIRYEQFF.

This chain joins TRBV29-1 and TRBJ2-1, with a possible D match to TRBD2 (6 bases). The CDR3 extends over 13 amino acids. Trimming cost V 5 bases and J 5 bases, with 13 bases left between them. The germline gives CDR1 SQVTM, CDR2 ANQGSEA. In DNA, the CDR3 is TGCAGCGTTTCGGCTAGCGTCCACAATGAGCAGTTCTTC. Residues: CSVSASVHNEQFF.

The chain is built from TRBV29-1 and TRBJ2-7, with a weak D call TRBD1 (5 bases). This CDR3 has 13 residues. CDR1 and CDR2 from the germline V gene are SQVTM and ANQGSEA. The V end lost 3 bases, the J end lost 6 bases, and 15 bases lay between the germline ends. The CDR3 reads CSVEGQGQVEQYF. Written as DNA, the CDR3 is TGCAGCGTTGAGGGGCAGGGCCAAGTCGAGCAGTACTTC.

This clone has only a few counts. This rearrangement joins TRBV27 to TRBJ1-1; D gene uncertain. This CDR3 is built from 15 residues. V shed 0 bases and J shed 1 base, with 9 bases lying between them. The germline V gene has CDR1 MNHEY and CDR2 SMNVEV (reference sequence). CDR3 region: CASSLSQRPNTEAFF. The CDR3 DNA reads TGTGCCAGCAGTTTATCCCAGAGGCCGAACACTGAAGCTTTCTTT.

The chain links TRBV7-9 to TRBJ1-5; 9 bases fit TRBD1. CDR1 SEHNR and CDR2 FQNEAQ come from the germline V gene (reference sequence). V lost 1 base and J lost 0; bases outside the gene matches: 7. The CDR3 contains 18 residues. The chain's CDR3 is CASSLVGGQGYSNQPQHF. In DNA form, the CDR3 reads TGTGCCAGCAGCTTAGTGGGTGGACAGGGGTATAGCAATCAGCCCCAGCATTTT.

As concerns this clone: This CDR3 is also generated by other DNA sequences in the sample. The V call is TRBV7-9, the J call TRBJ2-3, with 13 bases aligning to TRBD2. Trimming removed 4 bases from V and 2 bases from J; junction bases left unmatched: 6. Looked up from germline, CDR1 is SEHNR and CDR2 is FQNEAQ (reference sequence). The CDR3 sequence is 17 residues long. The CDR3 bases are TGTGCCAGCAGCTCCGGACTAGCGGGAGACTCCACAGATACGCAGTATTTT. Protein product: CASSSGLAGDSTDTQYF. The variable domain in full, with the rest retrieved from reference TRBV7-9 and TRBJ2-3, is DTGVSQNPRHKITKRGQNVTFRCDPISEHNRLYWYRQTLGQGPEFLTYFQNEAQLEKSRLLSDRFSAERPKGSFSTLEIQRTEQGDSAMYLCASSSGLAGDSTDTQYFGPGTRLTVL.

The V call is TRBV28, the J call TRBJ2-7; no reliable D call. Trimming removed 6 bases from V and 3 bases from J, with 6 bases in between. This CDR3 has 11 residues. The germline CDR1 and CDR2 sequences are MDHEN and SYDVKM. The CDR3 protein is CASSQIYEQYF. The CDR3 DNA reads as TGTGCCAGCAGCCAGATCTACGAGCAGTACTTC.

The chain employs TRBV6-5 and TRBJ2-6, with 7 bases identical to TRBD2. Germline CDR1 reads MNHEY; CDR2 reads SVGAGI. This CDR3 has 15 residues. The J segment lost 6 bases and the V segment lost 8 bases, leaving 10 bases of the junction unmatched. The CDR3 DNA sequence: TGTGCCAGCGGACCACGGGGGGTTGCGGCCAACGTCCTGACTTTC. It is translated as CASGPRGVAANVLTF.

The V call is TRBV7-3, the J call TRBJ2-3; D perhaps matches TRBD2 (5 bases). With 2 bases removed from V and 1 base from J, the gap between germline ends came to 7 bases. The CDR3 has 14 residues. The germline V gene encodes CDR1 SGHTA and CDR2 FQGTGA. CDR3 nucleotides: TGTGCCAGCAGCTTAGTTAGCGGCACAGATACGCAGTATTTT. Protein product: CASSLVSGTDTQYF. The full variable domain, with the rest looked up from reference TRBV7-3 and TRBJ2-3, is GAGVSQTPSNKVTEKGKYVELRCDPISGHTALYWYRQSLGQGPEFLIYFQGTGAADDSGLPNDRFFAVRPEGSVSTLKIQRTERGDSAVYLCASSLVSGTDTQYFGPGTRLTVL.

This clone was recorded a few times. The gene calls are TRBV4-1 and TRBJ2-7, with TRBD1 matching 8 bases. Losses at the gene ends were 0 bases for V and 5 bases for J; bases not matched to a gene: 6. There are 15 residues in the CDR3. Germline CDR1 reads MGHRA; CDR2 reads YSYEKL. The CDR3 spells CASSQEGTGGDEQYF. In nucleotides, the CDR3 is TGCGCCAGCAGCCAAGAGGGGACAGGCGGGGACGAGCAGTACTTC.

The chain couples TRBV28 to TRBJ2-1, with TRBD2 identical over 8 bases. The germline gives CDR1 MDHEN, CDR2 SYDVKM. V was pared by 5 bases and J by 5 bases, with 8 bases of the junction left unmatched. This CDR3 has 15 amino acids. As DNA, the CDR3 is TGTGCCAGCAGTCATCTAGCGGGCAGCCACAATGAGCAGTTCTTC. Encoded protein: CASSHLAGSHNEQFF.

This clone was recorded once. The chain employs TRBV19 and TRBJ2-7; the match to TRBD2 covers 7 bases. Germline V gene data show CDR1 as LNHDA and CDR2 as SQIVND (reference sequence). The CDR3 is 13 amino acids. V lost 7 bases to trimming and J lost 3 bases; unmatched junction nucleotides: 6. The CDR3 loop reads CASKGGVHYEQYF. In DNA form, the CDR3 reads TGTGCCAGTAAGGGAGGGGTCCACTACGAGCAGTACTTC.

This rearrangement joins TRBV4-3 to TRBJ2-7; TRBD1 matches 7 bases. The CDR3 covers 15 residues. Trimming cost V 1 base and J 7 bases; bases outside gene matches: 10. Germline V gene data show CDR1 as LGHNA and CDR2 as YSLEER. The CDR3: CASSQVGDSRVEQYF. The CDR3 DNA sequence: TGCGCCAGCAGCCAAGTCGGGGACAGCCGGGTGGAGCAGTACTTC.

This sequence joins TRBV27 and TRBJ2-1; D gene ambiguous. Germline V gives CDR1 MNHEY, CDR2 SMNVEV (reference sequence). V gave up 3 bases and J gave up 9 bases, with 12 bases separating them. The CDR3 runs 13 residues. CDR3 bases: TGTGCCAGCAGTTTGTCGCTAGTGGGTGAGCAGTTCTTC. Protein: CASSLSLVGEQFF.

In nucleotides, the CDR3 is TGCAGCGTTGAAGAAGGGCGGGGGGGGAGTTACAATGAGCAGTTCTTC. Encoded protein: CSVEEGRGGSYNEQFF. The chain recombines TRBV29-1 with TRBJ2-1, with 9 bases lining up with TRBD2. Looked up from germline, CDR1 is SQVTM and CDR2 is ANQGSEA. The CDR3 loop spans 16 amino acids. After removal of 0 bases from V and 4 bases from J, the junction contained 7 bases not matched to a gene.

J is TRBJ2-7 and V is TRBV7-3, with a tentative D call TRBD1 (6 bases). The CDR3 is 13 residues long. The germline V gene has CDR1 SGHTA and CDR2 FQGTGA. V lost 3 bases and J 6 bases, leaving 12 bases between the germline ends. Here the CDR3 DNA reads TGTGCCAGCAGCTTGGAGACAGGATTCGAGCAGTACTTC. It encodes CASSLETGFEQYF.

This clone was recorded once. The chain carries TRBV28 and TRBJ1-3, with 7 nucleotides matching TRBD1. Trimming at V came to 7 bases and at J to 0 bases, leaving 9 bases not matched to a gene. The CDR3 is 16 residues long. Per the germline V gene, CDR1 is MDHEN and CDR2 is SYDVKM. The CDR3 DNA follows: TGTGCCAGCATTCCTTCCGGGACAGCCTCTGGAAACACCATATATTTT. Encoded protein: CASIPSGTASGNTIYF. The whole variable domain, filled in from reference TRBV28 and TRBJ1-3, reads DVKVTQSSRYLVKRTGEKVFLECVQDMDHENMFWYRQDPGLGLRLIYFSYDVKMKEKGDIPEGYSVSREKKERFSLILESASTNQTSMYLCASIPSGTASGNTIYFGEGSWLTVV.

The CDR3 nucleotides are TGTGCCAGCAGCTATGGGACAGGAAACCTTTATGGCTACACCTTC. It is translated as CASSYGTGNLYGYTF. The rearrangement joins TRBV5-6 to TRBJ1-2; TRBD1 agrees at 8 bases. Germline CDR1 SGHDT, CDR2 YYEEEE. The CDR3 totals 15 residues. V gave up 3 bases and J gave up 5 bases; unmatched junction bases: 9.

The chain carries TRBV11-2 and TRBJ2-2; 7 bases agree with TRBD2. This CDR3 is built from 14 residues. J lost 6 bases, V lost 1 base, and 2 bases had no gene match. From germline, CDR1 is SGHAT and CDR2 FQNNGV. CDR3 nucleotide sequence: TGTGCCAGCAGCTTAGTTACTAGCGCCGGGGAGCTGTTTTTT. Protein: CASSLVTSAGELFF.

The rearrangement joins TRBV7-6 to TRBJ2-1, with TRBD2 matching 11 bases. Germline V gives CDR1 SGHVS, CDR2 FNYEAQ. Unmatched junction bases numbered 10, after V lost 0 bases and J lost 0 bases. The CDR3 loop spans 20 amino acids. Here the CDR3 DNA reads TGTGCCAGCAGCTTAGCTCTTCCACTAGCGGGAGACCTCTCCTACAATGAGCAGTTCTTC. Translating it yields CASSLALPLAGDLSYNEQFF. The complete variable domain, with remaining parts taken from reference TRBV7-6 and TRBJ2-1, reads GAGVSQSPRYKVTKRGQDVALRCDPISGHVSLYWYRQALGQGPEFLTYFNYEAQQDKSGLPNDRFSAERPEGSISTLTIQRTEQRDSAMYRCASSLALPLAGDLSYNEQFFGPGTRLTVL.

This rearrangement joins TRBV19 to TRBJ2-1, with 15 bases identical to TRBD2. The V gene's germline CDR1 is LNHDA and CDR2 SQIVND (reference sequence). The CDR3 totals 19 residues. After removal of 1 base from V and 7 bases from J, the junction contained 11 bases not matched to a gene. The chain's CDR3 is CASSIVATGLAGGRNEQFF. Here the CDR3 DNA reads TGTGCCAGTAGTATAGTTGCAACCGGACTAGCGGGGGGGCGGAATGAGCAGTTCTTC.

The chain joins TRBV28 to TRBJ1-5, with D perhaps TRBD1 (6 bases). Germline V gene lookup returns CDR1 MDHEN and CDR2 SYDVKM. The V end lost 2 bases, the J end lost 3 bases, and 11 bases lay between the germline ends. The CDR3 runs 15 residues. The DNA of the CDR3 is TGTGCCAGCAGTTTACAGGGGCTTGACAATCAGCCCCAGCATTTT. It codes for CASSLQGLDNQPQHF.

V usage is TRBV7-2 and J usage is TRBJ2-3; 13 bases are shared with TRBD2. V lost 5 bases to trimming and J lost 10 bases; unmatched junction nucleotides: 12. This CDR3 contains 16 residues. The germline V gene has CDR1 SGHTA and CDR2 FQGNSA. CDR3 loop: CASSLWTSGSPLAQYF. In DNA form, the CDR3 reads TGTGCCAGCAGCCTGTGGACTAGCGGGAGCCCCCTGGCGCAGTATTTT.

The rearrangement uses TRBV7-2 and TRBJ2-7, with a weak D call TRBD1 (6 bases). CDR3 length equals 16 residues. CDR1 and CDR2 (germline): SGHTA, FQGNSA. With 4 bases removed from V and 3 bases from J, the gap between germline ends came to 19 bases. The CDR3 is CASSSITGTLDYEQYF. CDR3 bases: TGTGCCAGCAGCTCCATTACAGGGACCCTCGACTACGAGCAGTACTTC.